What follows are 11 T cell receptor beta chains derived from one specimen sequenced in a study of blood T cell repertoires in COVID-19. TCRdb's copy holds only in-frame clones and misses some; the assay was immunoSEQ multiplex PCR. Found here are some 250,000 clones, about three quarters of them singletons; the top ten hold around 3.4%. The sample comprised peripheral blood. The source of these receptors is a woman older than 75 with acute or convalescent COVID-19.

This chain links TRBV7-9 with TRBJ1-2, with D hard to call. The V end lost 5 bases, the J end lost 2 bases, and 6 bases lay between the germline ends. Germline values: CDR1 SEHNR, CDR2 FQNEAQ (reference sequence). The CDR3 spans 12 residues. The CDR3 sequence: CASSGMNYGYTF. In DNA form, the CDR3 reads TGTGCCAGCAGCGGCATGAACTATGGCTACACCTTC.

The chain employs TRBV5-1 and TRBJ2-2, with D uncertain. The CDR3 length is 11 residues. The V end was cut by 7 bases, the J end by 7 bases, with 8 bases between. Germline V gene lookup returns CDR1 SGHRS and CDR2 YFSETQ. The CDR3 DNA reads TGCGCCAGCGGCCTTCTCGGGGAGCTGTTTTTT. This encodes CASGLLGELFF. The full variable domain, with the rest looked up from reference TRBV5-1 and TRBJ2-2, is KAGVTQTPRYLIKTRGQQVTLSCSPISGHRSVSWYQQTPGQGLQFLFEYFSETQRNKGNFPGRFSGRQFSNSRSEMNVSTLELGDSALYLCASGLLGELFFGEGSRLTVL.

This chain connects TRBV12-3 or TRBV12-4 to TRBJ2-1, with TRBD2 as a possible D gene (5 bases). Trimming took off 7 bases at V and 5 bases at J, with 12 bases between the two ends. The CDR3 is 13 residues long. CDR3 loop: CASTIRGNNEQFF. CDR3 DNA sequence: TGTGCCAGCACGATACGGGGAAACAATGAGCAGTTCTTC.

The chain employs TRBV4-3 and TRBJ1-4; 7 bases match TRBD1. Trimming removed 2 bases from V and 8 bases from J; junction bases left unmatched: 11. The length of the CDR3 is 16 residues. Germline lookup yields CDR1 LGHNA and CDR2 YSLEER. CDR3 DNA: TGCGCCAGCAGCCAACGACGACAGGGTCGAGGGGAAAAACTGTTTTTT. Translating gives CASSQRRQGRGEKLFF.

This chain links TRBV6-1 with TRBJ1-2, with a possible D match to TRBD1 (5 bases). The CDR3 spans 18 residues. V gave up 4 bases and J gave up 5 bases, with 26 bases separating them. CDR1 and CDR2 (germline): MNHNS, SASEGT. This CDR3 is CASSAFFMSQGASYGYTF. The CDR3 DNA follows: TGTGCCAGCAGTGCTTTTTTTATGTCGCAGGGCGCCAGTTATGGCTACACCTTC.

The rearrangement uses TRBV7-2 and TRBJ1-3; unclear D gene. The CDR3 has 14 residues. Trimming cost V 4 bases and J 7 bases, with 14 bases left between them. Germline CDR1 and CDR2: SGHTA and FQGNSA. CDR3 bases: TGTGCCAGCAGCTATATGACTGGTGTGAACACCATATATTTT. This codes for CASSYMTGVNTIYF.

This clone was seen only once. The chain uses TRBV21-1 and TRBJ2-1; the table's D call TRBD2 went unverified against the DNA. TRBV21-1 is termed a pseudogene. The CDR3 has 18 amino acids. Here the CDR3 reads CASKPLAGGPSSYNEQFF. CDR3 in DNA: TGTGCCAGCAAGCCACTAGCGGGAGGGCCGAGCTCCTACAATGAGCAGTTCTTC.

Worth noting for this clone: This specimen includes other DNA sequences encoding the same CDR3. This rearrangement joins TRBV4-3 to TRBJ2-2, with a tentative D call TRBD2 (5 bases). The germline V gene has CDR1 LGHNA and CDR2 YSLEER. The CDR3 is 15 residues long. V was trimmed by 0 bases and J by 8 bases, leaving 13 bases between them. CDR3 nucleotide sequence: TGCGCCAGCAGCCAAGATAGGCTAGCTTCAGGGGAGCTGTTTTTT. Translation gives CASSQDRLASGELFF.

The sample holds one count of this clone. Relative to the germline gene, one junction end is altered; a read error may explain this. CDR3 amino acids: CGGLEEKLFF. The CDR3 nucleotides are TGTGGAGGCCTAGAGGAAAAACTGTTTTTT. The chain carries TRBV29-1 and TRBJ1-4, with D hard to call. This CDR3 comprises 10 residues. Germline CDR1 SQVTM, CDR2 ANQGSEA.

The CDR3 here is CASSQETPSGGPYNEQFF. The CDR3, as DNA: TGCGCCAGCAGCCAAGAGACCCCCTCCGGGGGGCCCTACAATGAGCAGTTCTTC. The V gene is TRBV4-1, the J gene TRBJ2-1; TRBD2 is a possible D gene (7 bases). Trimming stripped 0 bases from V and 2 bases from J, with 17 bases between. Looked up from germline, CDR1 is MGHRA and CDR2 is YSYEKL. The CDR3 sequence is 18 residues long.

This chain connects TRBV6-5 to TRBJ2-2, with 10 bases fitting TRBD2. In germline, CDR1 is MNHEY, CDR2 SVGAGI. V lost 8 bases and J lost 5; bases outside the gene matches: 11. The CDR3 consists of 16 residues. CDR3 in amino acids: CASCLLAGLGTGELFF. The CDR3 region has the DNA TGTGCCAGCTGTTTACTAGCGGGACTAGGAACCGGGGAGCTGTTTTTT.